The 20 T cell receptor beta chains listed next were all sequenced from one sample in a study of response to subunit inactivated influenza vaccine. TCRdb ran MiXCR on the RT-PCR reads and lists one entry per CDR3 protein. The sample holds about 310,000 distinct CDR3 sequences; about 20% are singletons and the top ten take under 13%. The sequencing here drew on PBMCs from blood, taken 21 months after vaccination. The source of these receptors is a man aged 45 to 70 who received an inactivated influenza vaccine.

This clonotype turned up a few times. The gene calls are TRBV4-3 and TRBJ1-1, with D unresolved. This CDR3 has 14 residues. Trimming removed 0 bases at V and 10 bases at J, with 15 bases between. Germline V gene sequence: CDR1 LGHNA, CDR2 YSLEER. In DNA form, the CDR3 reads TGCGCCAGCAGCCAAGATCGCTTTGAGGGCCCAGCTTTCTTT. This encodes CASSQDRFEGPAFF.

The rearrangement links TRBV6-1 to TRBJ1-2; no definite D call. Germline V gene sequence: CDR1 MNHNS, CDR2 SASEGT. CDR3 length equals 11 residues. Trimming shortened V by 5 bases and J by 5 bases, and 6 bases separated the two germline ends. CDR3 bases: TGTGCCAGCAGTCGGCTTTATGGCTACACCTTC. This gives the protein CASSRLYGYTF.

This chain links TRBV18 with TRBJ2-7; D may be TRBD1 or TRBD2 (5 bases each). CDR3 size: 15 residues. Germline V CDR1 and CDR2: KGHSH, LQKENI. V gave up 0 bases and J gave up 6 bases, with 15 bases separating them. The CDR3 is CASSPPGDPSREQYF. CDR3 DNA: TGTGCCAGCTCACCACCAGGGGACCCTTCCCGCGAGCAGTACTTC.

This rearrangement joins TRBV28 to TRBJ2-1; D call uncertain. The germline CDR1 and CDR2 sequences are MDHEN and SYDVKM. This CDR3 is built from 17 residues. Deletions cut 7 bases from V and 3 bases from J, with 22 bases between. This CDR3 is CASIPSPGPRYYNEQFF. CDR3 DNA sequence: TGTGCCAGCATTCCCAGCCCGGGTCCAAGATACTACAATGAGCAGTTCTTC.

V gene TRBV20-1 combines with J gene TRBJ1-5; TRBD1 matches at 7 bases. The V and J ends lost 5 bases and 0 bases, in that order; junction bases with no gene match: 7. The CDR3 totals 15 residues. Germline CDR1 reads DFQATT; CDR2 reads SNEGSKA (reference sequence). The DNA of the CDR3 is TGCAGTGCTGGCCGGGACAGCAATAGCAATCAGCCCCAGCATTTT. As protein: CSAGRDSNSNQPQHF.

This clonotype has more than one count but fewer than ten. J is TRBJ1-2 and V is TRBV12-3 or TRBV12-4, with unresolved D. This CDR3 has 13 residues. V was pared by 7 bases and J by 3 bases, with 12 bases between. CDR3 nucleotide sequence: TGTGCCAGCACCCCGGATCAGTACTATGGCTACACCTTC. This gives the protein CASTPDQYYGYTF.

The CDR3 DNA reads as TGCAGTGCTAGAGAGAGGGGGAGTACTGAAGCTTTCTTT. It translates to CSARERGSTEAFF. This chain uses TRBV20-1 with TRBJ1-1, with a tentative D call TRBD1 (6 bases). CDR1 is DFQATT, CDR2 SNEGSKA, per germline (reference sequence). This CDR3 contains 13 residues. V was trimmed by 0 bases and J by 5 bases, leaving 10 bases between them.

The CDR3 DNA follows: TGTGCCTGGAGTGTTGGGGGCAATCAGCCCCAGCATTTT. Protein: CAWSVGGNQPQHF. The chain joins TRBV30 to TRBJ1-5; D call uncertain. CDR3 size: 13 residues. Germline CDR1 reads GTSNPN; CDR2 reads SVGIG (reference sequence). V was cut by 0 bases and J by 2 bases, with 5 bases left in between. Based on the CDR3 plus reference TRBV30 and TRBJ1-5, the full variable domain is SQTIHQWPATLVQPVGSPLSLECTVEGTSNPNLYWYRQAAGRGLQLLFYSVGIGQISSEVPQNLSASRPQDRQFILSSKKLLLSDSGFYLCAWSVGGNQPQHFGDGTRLSIL.

Written as DNA, the CDR3 is TGTGCCAGCAGTTACTCGGGGGTGGACACTGAAGCTTTCTTT. It is translated as CASSYSGVDTEAFF. J is TRBJ1-1 and V is TRBV6-5; possible D gene TRBD1, 5 bases. In germline, CDR1 is MNHEY, CDR2 SVGAGI. V shed 0 bases and J shed 3 bases, with 8 bases lying between them. The CDR3 consists of 14 residues.

Ten or more counts support this clonotype. V usage is TRBV5-1 and J usage is TRBJ1-1, with TRBD1 as a possible D gene (6 bases). Trimming left V 3 bases short and J 0 bases short, with 12 bases between. This CDR3 has 15 residues. Germline V gene data show CDR1 as SGHRS and CDR2 as YFSETQ. The CDR3 DNA reads as TGCGCCAGCAGCTCCGGGACACGCATGAACACTGAAGCTTTCTTT. Protein product: CASSSGTRMNTEAFF.

The CDR3 here is CASSLAEGAYGYTF. The CDR3 DNA follows: TGTGCCAGCAGCCTCGCGGAGGGGGCCTATGGCTACACCTTC. The chain carries TRBV7-9 and TRBJ1-2; TRBD1 aligns across 7 bases. The ends lost 5 bases at V and 4 bases at J; junction bases unmatched: 7. Germline V CDR1 and CDR2: SEHNR, FQNEAQ (reference sequence). The CDR3 contains 14 residues.

This clonotype was recorded a few times. This rearrangement joins TRBV6-2 or TRBV6-3 to TRBJ1-1; unclear D gene. The length of the CDR3 is 18 residues. Looked up from germline, CDR1 is MNHEY and CDR2 is SVGEGT. Trimming stripped 5 bases from V and 1 base from J, with 23 bases between. The chain's CDR3 is CASSKSPWASVGNTEAFF. Here the CDR3 DNA reads TGTGCCAGCAGTAAGTCTCCCTGGGCCTCCGTGGGGAACACTGAAGCTTTCTTT.

This chain connects TRBV4-3 to TRBJ2-1; D unclear. The CDR3 is made up of 13 amino acids. Trimming pared 4 bases from V and 5 bases from J, leaving 9 bases between. Germline values: CDR1 LGHNA, CDR2 YSLEER. In nucleotides, the CDR3 is TGCGCCAGCAGCCGAGGACGGGACAATGAGCAGTTCTTC. The encoded protein is CASSRGRDNEQFF.

The J gene is TRBJ2-3, the V gene TRBV28, with D tentatively TRBD2 (5 bases). The V gene lost 2 bases and the J gene lost 3 bases, with 9 bases spanning the gap. There are 14 residues in the CDR3. The germline V gene encodes CDR1 MDHEN and CDR2 SYDVKM. For the CDR3, the DNA is TGTGCCAGCAGTTTAGTCCGGACTACAGATACGCAGTATTTT. Its protein product is CASSLVRTTDTQYF.

This clonotype was counted between two and nine times. The gene calls are TRBV5-5 and TRBJ2-3; D unresolved. The germline gives CDR1 SGHKS, CDR2 YYEKEE (reference sequence). V dropped 6 bases and J dropped 4 bases, with 15 bases sitting between them. The CDR3 totals 14 residues. The CDR3 DNA sequence: TGTGCCAGCACCCTAGACTCCTATCCAGATACGCAGTATTTT. It specifies CASTLDSYPDTQYF.

The chain recombines TRBV6-5 with TRBJ2-4; tentatively, D is TRBD2 (6 bases). The CDR3 covers 16 residues. Germline assignment: CDR1 MNHEY and CDR2 SVGAGI. V lost 0 bases and J lost 0, with 9 bases in between. The CDR3 DNA sequence: TGTGCCAGCAGTTACTCTTTAGCGGTAGCCAAAAACATTCAGTACTTC. This sequence encodes CASSYSLAVAKNIQYF.

This clonotype appeared a few times. The rearrangement joins TRBV7-2 to TRBJ1-5; D gene unclear. Germline CDR1 reads SGHTA; CDR2 reads FQGNSA. This CDR3 spans 13 amino acids. Trimming took 5 bases from V and 6 from J, leaving 11 bases between them. CDR3 nucleotide sequence: TGTGCCAGCAGCCCAACCCCAGGTCAGCCCCAGCATTTT. Translation: CASSPTPGQPQHF.

The V call is TRBV24-1, the J call TRBJ2-2; D is possibly TRBD1 (6 bases). V lost 4 bases to trimming and J lost 0 bases, with 11 bases between them. CDR1 KGHDR and CDR2 SFDVKD come from the germline V gene. The CDR3 extends over 16 amino acids. The chain's CDR3 is CATSDVRTANTGELFF. The CDR3 region has the DNA TGTGCCACCAGTGACGTTCGGACAGCGAACACCGGGGAGCTGTTTTTT.

This clonotype appeared a few times. The genes are TRBV5-5 and TRBJ1-1; 8 nucleotides line up with TRBD1. CDR1 is SGHKS, CDR2 YYEKEE, per germline (reference sequence). V lost 2 bases to trimming and J lost 6 bases; unmatched junction nucleotides: 6. The CDR3 loop spans 14 amino acids. The CDR3 DNA follows: TGTGCCAGCAGCTTAGGACAGGGTCTCCCTGAAGCTTTCTTT. It encodes CASSLGQGLPEAFF.

The chain combines TRBV20-1 with TRBJ2-3; D might be TRBD2 (6 bases). Germline CDR1 reads DFQATT; CDR2 reads SNEGSKA (reference sequence). The CDR3 extends over 22 amino acids. With 3 bases removed from V and 2 bases from J, the gap between germline ends came to 36 bases. The CDR3 coding sequence is TGCAGTGCTAGTTCCCCCCCCCTCCGTCCGGGGACTTCGCGTTATTACACAGATACGCAGTATTTT. It specifies CSASSPPLRPGTSRYYTDTQYF.